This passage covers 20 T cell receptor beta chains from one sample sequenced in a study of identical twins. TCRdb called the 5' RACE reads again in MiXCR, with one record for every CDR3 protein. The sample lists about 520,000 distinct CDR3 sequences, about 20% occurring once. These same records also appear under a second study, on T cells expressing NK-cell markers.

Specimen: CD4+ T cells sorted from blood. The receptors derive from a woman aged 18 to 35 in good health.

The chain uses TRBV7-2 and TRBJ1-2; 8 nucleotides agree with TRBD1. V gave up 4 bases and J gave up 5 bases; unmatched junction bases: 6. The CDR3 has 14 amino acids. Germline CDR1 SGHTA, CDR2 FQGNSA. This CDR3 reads CASSSDRGPYGYTF. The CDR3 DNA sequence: TGTGCCAGCAGCTCTGACAGGGGCCCTTATGGCTACACCTTC.

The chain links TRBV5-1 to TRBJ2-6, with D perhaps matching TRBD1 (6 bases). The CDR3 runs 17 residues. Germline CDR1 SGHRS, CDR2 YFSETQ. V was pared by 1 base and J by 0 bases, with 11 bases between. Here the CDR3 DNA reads TGCGCCAGCAGCTTGCGGGACATCGTCTCTGGGGCCAACGTCCTGACTTTC. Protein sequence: CASSLRDIVSGANVLTF. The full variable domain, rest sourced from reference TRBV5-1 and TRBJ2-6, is KAGVTQTPRYLIKTRGQQVTLSCSPISGHRSVSWYQQTPGQGLQFLFEYFSETQRNKGNFPGRFSGRQFSNSRSEMNVSTLELGDSALYLCASSLRDIVSGANVLTFGAGSRLTVL.

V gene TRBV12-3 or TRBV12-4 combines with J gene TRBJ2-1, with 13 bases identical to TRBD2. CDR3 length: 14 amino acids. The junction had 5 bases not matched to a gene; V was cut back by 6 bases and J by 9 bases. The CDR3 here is CASRRLAGGGEQFF. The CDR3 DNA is TGTGCCAGCAGACGACTAGCGGGAGGCGGTGAGCAGTTCTTC.

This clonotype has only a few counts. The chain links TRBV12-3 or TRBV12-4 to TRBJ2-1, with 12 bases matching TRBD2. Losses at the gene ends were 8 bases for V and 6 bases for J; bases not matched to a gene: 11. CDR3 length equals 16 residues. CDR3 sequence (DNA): TGTGCCAGCGGAAAGGCCGGGACTAGCGGGTTCAATGAGCAGTTCTTC. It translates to CASGKAGTSGFNEQFF.

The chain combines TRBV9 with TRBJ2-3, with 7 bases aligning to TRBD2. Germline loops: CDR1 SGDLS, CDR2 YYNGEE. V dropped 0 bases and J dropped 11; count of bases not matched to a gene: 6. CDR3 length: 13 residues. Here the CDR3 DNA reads TGTGCCAGCAGCGTAGTGCAGAGCGGGGAGCAGTATTTT. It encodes CASSVVQSGEQYF.

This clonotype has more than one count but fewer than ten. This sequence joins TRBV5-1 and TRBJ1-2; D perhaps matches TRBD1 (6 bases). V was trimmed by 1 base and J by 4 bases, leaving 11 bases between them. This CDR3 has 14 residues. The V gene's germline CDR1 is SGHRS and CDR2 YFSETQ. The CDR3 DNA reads TGCGCCAGCAGCTTGTCGGACAGTTTCTATGGCTACACCTTC. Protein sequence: CASSLSDSFYGYTF.

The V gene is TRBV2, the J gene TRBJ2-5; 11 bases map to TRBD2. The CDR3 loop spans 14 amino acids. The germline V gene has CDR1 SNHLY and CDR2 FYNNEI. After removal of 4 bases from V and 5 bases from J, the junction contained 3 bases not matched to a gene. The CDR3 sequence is CASSALAGAETQYF. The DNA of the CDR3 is TGTGCCAGCAGTGCACTAGCGGGAGCTGAGACCCAGTACTTC.

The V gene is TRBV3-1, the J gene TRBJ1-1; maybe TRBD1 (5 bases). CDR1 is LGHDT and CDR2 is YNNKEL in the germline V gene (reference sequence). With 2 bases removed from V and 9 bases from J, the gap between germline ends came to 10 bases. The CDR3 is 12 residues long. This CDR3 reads CASSQRGEQAFF. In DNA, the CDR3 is TGTGCCAGCAGCCAACGAGGGGAGCAAGCTTTCTTT. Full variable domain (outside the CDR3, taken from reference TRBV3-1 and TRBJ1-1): DTAVSQTPKYLVTQMGNDKSIKCEQNLGHDTMYWYKQDSKKFLKIMFSYNNKELIINETVPNRFSPKSPDKAHLNLHINSLELGDSAVYFCASSQRGEQAFFGQGTRLTVV.

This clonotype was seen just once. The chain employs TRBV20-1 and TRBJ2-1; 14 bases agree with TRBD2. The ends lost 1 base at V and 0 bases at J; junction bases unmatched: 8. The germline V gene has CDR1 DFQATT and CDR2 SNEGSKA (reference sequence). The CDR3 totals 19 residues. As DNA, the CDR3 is TGCAGTGCTAGAGGTCCGAGACTAGCGGGAGGGCCCTCCTACAATGAGCAGTTCTTC. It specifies CSARGPRLAGGPSYNEQFF.

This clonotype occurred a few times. CDR3 protein: CASRHRDGTTYEQYF. CDR3 in DNA: TGTGCCAGCAGGCACCGGGACGGAACTACCTACGAGCAGTACTTC. This chain uses TRBV3-1 with TRBJ2-7; possibly TRBD1 or TRBD2 for D (5 bases each). V was shortened by 6 bases and J by 2 bases, with 17 bases between the two germline ends. The CDR3 length is 15 residues. Germline V gives CDR1 LGHDT, CDR2 YNNKEL (reference sequence).

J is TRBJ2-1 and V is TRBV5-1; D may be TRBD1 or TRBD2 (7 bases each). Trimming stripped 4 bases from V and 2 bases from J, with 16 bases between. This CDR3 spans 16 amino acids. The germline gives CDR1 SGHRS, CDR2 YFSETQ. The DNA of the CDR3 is TGCGCCAGCAGCCGGCAGGGGGGGGGAACCTACAATGAGCAGTTCTTC. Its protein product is CASSRQGGGTYNEQFF.

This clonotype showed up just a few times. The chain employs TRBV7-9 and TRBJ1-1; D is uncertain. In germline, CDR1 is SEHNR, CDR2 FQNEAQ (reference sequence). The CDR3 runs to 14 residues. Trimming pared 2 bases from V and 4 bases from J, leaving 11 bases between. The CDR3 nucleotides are TGTGCCAGCAGCTTAACGGGTTGGACCACTGAAGCTTTCTTT. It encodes CASSLTGWTTEAFF.

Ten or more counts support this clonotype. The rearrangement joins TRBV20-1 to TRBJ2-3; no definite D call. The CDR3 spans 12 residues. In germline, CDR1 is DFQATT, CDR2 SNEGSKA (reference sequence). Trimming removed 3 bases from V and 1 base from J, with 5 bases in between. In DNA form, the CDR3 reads TGCAGTGCTAGTTGGGGCACAGATACGCAGTATTTT. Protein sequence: CSASWGTDTQYF.

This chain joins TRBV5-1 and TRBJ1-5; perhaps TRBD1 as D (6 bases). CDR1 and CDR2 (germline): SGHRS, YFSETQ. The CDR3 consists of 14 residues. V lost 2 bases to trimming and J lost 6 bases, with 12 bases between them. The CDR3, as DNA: TGCGCCAGCAGCTTAACAGGGACCGTTCAGCCCCAGCATTTT. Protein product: CASSLTGTVQPQHF.

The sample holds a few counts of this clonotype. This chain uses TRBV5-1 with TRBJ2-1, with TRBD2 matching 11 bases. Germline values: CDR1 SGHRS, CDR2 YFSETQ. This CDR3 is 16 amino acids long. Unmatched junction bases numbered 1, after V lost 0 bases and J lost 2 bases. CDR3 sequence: CASSLVLAGAYNEQFF. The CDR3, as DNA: TGCGCCAGCAGCTTGGTACTAGCGGGGGCCTACAATGAGCAGTTCTTC.

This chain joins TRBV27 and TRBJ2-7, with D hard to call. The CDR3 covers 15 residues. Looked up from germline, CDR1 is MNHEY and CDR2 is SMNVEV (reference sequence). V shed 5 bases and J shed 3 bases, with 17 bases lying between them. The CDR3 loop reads CASSPIMAGNYEQYF. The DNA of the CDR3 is TGTGCCAGCAGTCCCATTATGGCTGGGAACTACGAGCAGTACTTC.

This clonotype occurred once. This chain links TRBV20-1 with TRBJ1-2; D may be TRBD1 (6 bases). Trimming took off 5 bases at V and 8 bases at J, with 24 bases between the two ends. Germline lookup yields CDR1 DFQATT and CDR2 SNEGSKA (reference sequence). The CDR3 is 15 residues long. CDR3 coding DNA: TGCAGTGCTGGGGGACAACCTACGACGCACGTGGGCTACACCTTC. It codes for CSAGGQPTTHVGYTF.

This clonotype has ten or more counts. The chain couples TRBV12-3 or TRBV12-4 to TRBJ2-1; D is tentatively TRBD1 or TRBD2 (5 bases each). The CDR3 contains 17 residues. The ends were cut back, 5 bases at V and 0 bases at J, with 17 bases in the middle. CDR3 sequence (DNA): TGTGCCAGCAGTCGAATGCTCGGGACCACCTCCTACAATGAGCAGTTCTTC. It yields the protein CASSRMLGTTSYNEQFF.

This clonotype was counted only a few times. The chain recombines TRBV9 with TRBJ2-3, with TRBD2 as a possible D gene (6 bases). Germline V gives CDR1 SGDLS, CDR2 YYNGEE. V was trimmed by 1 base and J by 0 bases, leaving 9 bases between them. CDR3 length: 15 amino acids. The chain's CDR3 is CASSVTGVSTDTQYF. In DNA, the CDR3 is TGTGCCAGCAGCGTAACGGGAGTCAGCACAGATACGCAGTATTTT.

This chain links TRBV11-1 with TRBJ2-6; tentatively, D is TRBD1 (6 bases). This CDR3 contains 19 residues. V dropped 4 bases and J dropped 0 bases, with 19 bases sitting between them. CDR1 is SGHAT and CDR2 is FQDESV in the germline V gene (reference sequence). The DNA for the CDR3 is TGTGCCAGCAGCTATCAACCCATAACAGGGACCTCTGGGGCCAACGTCCTGACTTTC. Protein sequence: CASSYQPITGTSGANVLTF. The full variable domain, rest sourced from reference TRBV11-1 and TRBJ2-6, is EAEVAQSPRYKITEKSQAVAFWCDPISGHATLYWYRQILGQGPELLVQFQDESVVDDSQLPKDRFSAERLKGVDSTLKIQPAELGDSAMYLCASSYQPITGTSGANVLTFGAGSRLTVL.